This T cell receptor beta chain comes out of a study of blood T cells in healthy people across ages. With a J-beta primer mix and a sample-barcoded 5' primer, a second PCR ran about 7 to 11 cycles. MiXCR was run by TCRdb on the 5' RACE reads, yielding one entry per CDR3 protein. This repertoire shows 1.5 million to 2 million distinct CDR3 sequences, approximately 30% found once; its top ten account for around 7.7%. This TCR was sampled from a woman in her 30s in good health. The sample taken for sequencing was blood.

The chain's CDR3 is CASTTTGHGAWGQFF. Written as DNA, the CDR3 is TGTGCCAGCACCACGACAGGGCACGGGGCGTGGGGGCAGTTCTTC. The rearrangement links TRBV28 to TRBJ2-1, with 7 bases aligning to TRBD1. CDR3 length: 15 residues. Germline CDR1 and CDR2: MDHEN and SYDVKM. The V gene end was trimmed by 7 bases and the J gene end by 12 bases; junction bases not matched to a gene: 18.